These 24 T cell receptor beta chains were all obtained from the same sample, sequenced in a study of PD-L1 blockade in urothelial cancer. Assay: immunoSEQ multiplex PCR; the TCRdb copy retains only in-frame clones and omits some. The table shows roughly 44,000 clones, with roughly four fifths occurring only once. Sequenced here: PBMCs, sampled around atezolizumab (anti-PD-L1) treatment. The receptor set was obtained from an older man with urothelial cancer.

V is TRBV5-4 and J is TRBJ2-2; possibly TRBD1 for D (5 bases). The V gene lost 0 bases and the J gene lost 5 bases, with 11 bases spanning the gap. CDR1 SGHNT and CDR2 YYREEE come from the germline V gene (reference sequence). The CDR3 covers 15 residues. CDR3 amino acids: CASSLDSSGTGELFF. In DNA form, the CDR3 reads TGTGCCAGCAGCTTGGACAGTTCAGGGACCGGGGAGCTGTTTTTT.

The rearrangement uses TRBV7-8 and TRBJ1-2; 7 nucleotides match TRBD1. CDR3 size: 14 residues. The ends lost 1 base at V and 5 bases at J; junction bases unmatched: 4. Per germline, CDR1 SGHVS and CDR2 FQNEAQ. CDR3 DNA: TGTGCCAGCAGCTTAGGGCAGGGGGAATATGGCTACACCTTC. Protein sequence: CASSLGQGEYGYTF.

The V gene is TRBV6-4, the J gene TRBJ2-2, with D unresolved. The CDR3 loop spans 15 amino acids. Trimming removed 3 bases at V and 2 bases at J, with 10 bases between. The germline V gene has CDR1 MRHNA and CDR2 SNTAGT. CDR3 loop: CASSERTANTGELFF. The CDR3, as DNA: TGTGCCAGCAGTGAACGCACAGCAAACACCGGGGAGCTGTTTTTT.

This chain connects TRBV5-1 to TRBJ2-3, with TRBD2 matching over 11 bases. The CDR3 contains 16 residues. Germline trimming cut 4 bases from V and 2 bases from J; bases unmatched to any gene: 6. Germline loops: CDR1 SGHRS, CDR2 YFSETQ. This CDR3 reads CASSTTSGGYTDTQYF. The CDR3 DNA reads as TGCGCCAGCAGCACCACTAGCGGGGGCTACACAGATACGCAGTATTTT.

The V gene is TRBV27, the J gene TRBJ2-3, with 8 bases that match TRBD2. V was clipped by 2 bases and J by 6 bases; unmatched bases: 13. In germline, CDR1 is MNHEY, CDR2 SMNVEV (reference sequence). The CDR3 is made up of 17 amino acids. Here the CDR3 DNA reads TGTGCCAGCAGTTTAAGGAGGAGAGCGGGAGAGAGGGATACGCAGTATTTT. Its protein is CASSLRRRAGERDTQYF.

The chain couples TRBV4-2 to TRBJ2-1; 11 nucleotides align to TRBD2. V gave up 3 bases and J gave up 4 bases; unmatched junction bases: 5. Germline CDR1 reads LGHNA; CDR2 reads YNFKEQ. The CDR3 totals 16 residues. The CDR3: CASSQDGTSGYNEQFF. The CDR3 DNA reads as TGTGCCAGCAGCCAGGACGGGACTAGCGGTTACAATGAGCAGTTCTTC.

This clone has only a few counts. The genes are TRBV9 and TRBJ2-5; 8 nucleotides align to TRBD2. Germline CDR1 reads SGDLS; CDR2 reads YYNGEE. CDR3 length: 15 residues. Trimming removed 1 base from V and 2 bases from J; junction bases left unmatched: 4. Here the CDR3 DNA reads TGTGCCAGCAGCGTACGGGGACTAGTACAAGAGACCCAGTACTTC. Its protein is CASSVRGLVQETQYF.

The chain is built from TRBV9 and TRBJ1-2; TRBD1 might be the D (5 bases). V lost 2 bases, J lost 4 bases, and 12 bases lay in between. CDR1 and CDR2 from the germline V gene are SGDLS and YYNGEE. This CDR3 spans 14 amino acids. DNA for the CDR3: TGTGCCAGCAGCGTGTTGGGGCAGGGCTATGGCTACACCTTC. It is translated as CASSVLGQGYGYTF.

The rearrangement links TRBV7-3 to TRBJ1-3; D perhaps matches TRBD1 (5 bases). The ends were cut back, 5 bases at V and 9 bases at J, with 14 bases in the middle. This CDR3 comprises 13 residues. Germline V CDR1 and CDR2: SGHTA, FQGTGA. The CDR3 DNA follows: TGTGCCAGCAGCGGAGGGGCTAAGGGCACCATATATTTT. It codes for CASSGGAKGTIYF.

The CDR3, as DNA: TGTGCCAGCAGTGCTACGGCGGCGAGCTACGAGCAGTACTTC. Its translation: CASSATAASYEQYF. The gene calls are TRBV6-5 and TRBJ2-7; no reliable D call. Looked up from germline, CDR1 is MNHEY and CDR2 is SVGAGI. The V end was cut by 5 bases, the J end by 3 bases, with 14 bases between. The CDR3 extends over 14 amino acids.

The V and J genes are TRBV19 and TRBJ1-1; tentative D call: TRBD1 (5 bases). V was cut by 3 bases and J by 4 bases, with 18 bases left in between. Germline V gives CDR1 LNHDA, CDR2 SQIVND (reference sequence). CDR3 size: 16 residues. As DNA, the CDR3 is TGTGCCAGTAGTATCCCCAACAGCCCTAGGGGCACTGAAGCTTTCTTT. Protein: CASSIPNSPRGTEAFF.

The chain uses TRBV21-1 and TRBJ1-5; the D call of TRBD1 is as the table states it, not checked on the DNA. TRBV21-1 counts as a pseudogene. The CDR3 contains 18 residues. CDR3 nucleotide sequence: TGTGCCAGCAGCAAAGCGGGGGGACAGCAACTTAGCAATCAGCCCCAGCATTTT. Its translation is CASSKAGGQQLSNQPQHF.

The DNA of the CDR3 is TGTGCCACCAGCAGGGACGGGAGGAAAGAGAGCACTGAAGCTTTCTTT. Translated: CATSRDGRKESTEAFF. The chain carries TRBV15 and TRBJ1-1; D is uncertain. CDR1 LNHNV and CDR2 YYDKDF come from the germline V gene (reference sequence). V shed 3 bases and J shed 4 bases, with 18 bases lying between them. The CDR3 totals 16 residues.

This clone was recorded only once. V is TRBV2 and J is TRBJ1-1, with 10 positions matching TRBD1. Trimming took 10 bases from V and 4 from J; bases not matched to a gene: 9. The CDR3 covers 14 residues. Germline loops: CDR1 SNHLY, CDR2 FYNNEI. For the CDR3, the DNA is TGTGCCACCGCCGGGACAGGGGCGGTCACTGAAGCTTTCTTT. It yields the protein CATAGTGAVTEAFF.

This chain connects TRBV4-1 to TRBJ1-5; D not resolved. V was pared by 0 bases and J by 4 bases, with 7 bases between. Germline V lookup: CDR1 MGHRA, CDR2 YSYEKL. The CDR3 extends over 14 amino acids. The CDR3 is CASSQETRNQPQHF. The CDR3 coding sequence is TGCGCCAGCAGCCAAGAAACACGAAATCAGCCCCAGCATTTT.

J is TRBJ2-1 and V is TRBV4-3; D gene unclear. The V and J ends lost 1 base and 10 bases respectively, with 14 bases between them. This CDR3 is built from 14 residues. From germline, CDR1 is LGHNA and CDR2 YSLEER. This chain's CDR3 is CASSQVSQAGEQFF. The CDR3 DNA sequence: TGCGCCAGCAGCCAAGTAAGTCAAGCAGGCGAGCAGTTCTTC.

V gene TRBV4-1 combines with J gene TRBJ1-5; TRBD1 aligns across 7 bases. The V gene end was trimmed by 4 bases and the J gene end by 2 bases; junction bases not matched to a gene: 2. There are 14 residues in the CDR3. From germline, CDR1 is MGHRA and CDR2 YSYEKL. The CDR3 DNA follows: TGCGCCAGCAGCCGCGACAGGGGCAATCAGCCCCAGCATTTT. Translation gives CASSRDRGNQPQHF.

J is TRBJ2-6 and V is TRBV4-1; D is possibly TRBD1 (6 bases). Trimming left V 4 bases short and J 3 bases short, with 16 bases between. There are 17 residues in the CDR3. From germline, CDR1 is MGHRA and CDR2 YSYEKL. For the CDR3, the DNA is TGCGCCAGCAGCCCTTCACTCACAGGGAGTGGGGCCAACGTCCTGACTTTC. Its translation: CASSPSLTGSGANVLTF.

The chain joins TRBV9 to TRBJ2-1; TRBD2 matches 9 bases. CDR3 length: 15 residues. The J segment lost 2 bases and the V segment lost 2 bases, leaving 2 bases of the junction unmatched. Germline assignment: CDR1 SGDLS and CDR2 YYNGEE. CDR3 DNA sequence: TGTGCCAGCAGCGTTGGCGGGAGGGCCTACAATGAGCAGTTCTTC. Its translation is CASSVGGRAYNEQFF.

V usage is TRBV4-2 and J usage is TRBJ1-1; D not resolved. This CDR3 has 14 residues. CDR1 and CDR2 from the germline V gene are LGHNA and YNFKEQ. Between the trimmed V and J ends, which lost 1 base and 5 bases, there was a span of 11 bases. The CDR3 is CASSQAARGTEAFF. For the CDR3, the DNA is TGTGCCAGCAGCCAAGCCGCCAGAGGAACTGAAGCTTTCTTT.

The chain recombines TRBV7-6 with TRBJ1-1; D remains unclear. Germline CDR1 is SGHVS and CDR2 is FNYEAQ. The CDR3 consists of 15 residues. With 1 base removed from V and 4 bases from J, the gap between germline ends came to 13 bases. This CDR3 reads CASSLEVEGGTEAFF. CDR3 coding DNA: TGTGCCAGCAGCTTAGAGGTGGAGGGAGGCACTGAAGCTTTCTTT.

V usage is TRBV15 and J usage is TRBJ1-5; 10 bases line up with TRBD1. V shed 1 base and J 4 bases; nucleotides not matched to a gene: 1. Germline CDR1 and CDR2: LNHNV and YYDKDF (reference sequence). The CDR3 extends over 15 amino acids. The CDR3 sequence: CATSRGTGGNQPQHF. In nucleotides, the CDR3 is TGTGCCACCAGCAGAGGGACAGGGGGGAATCAGCCCCAGCATTTT.

The V gene is TRBV6-1, the J gene TRBJ1-4; TRBD1 matches 8 bases. CDR1 is MNHNS, CDR2 SASEGT, per germline. The CDR3 loop spans 15 amino acids. The V and J ends lost 3 bases and 8 bases, in that order; junction bases with no gene match: 8. CDR3 region: CASSEGRGLREKLFF. The CDR3 region has the DNA TGTGCCAGCAGTGAGGGCAGGGGGCTACGAGAAAAACTGTTTTTT.

This rearrangement joins TRBV27 to TRBJ2-5, with unresolved D. The CDR3 is 13 amino acids. V lost 6 bases, J lost 5 bases, and 13 bases lay in between. Germline CDR1 reads MNHEY; CDR2 reads SMNVEV (reference sequence). As DNA, the CDR3 is TGTGCCAGCAGCCCCTCCCAACGGGAGACCCAGTACTTC. Protein sequence: CASSPSQRETQYF.